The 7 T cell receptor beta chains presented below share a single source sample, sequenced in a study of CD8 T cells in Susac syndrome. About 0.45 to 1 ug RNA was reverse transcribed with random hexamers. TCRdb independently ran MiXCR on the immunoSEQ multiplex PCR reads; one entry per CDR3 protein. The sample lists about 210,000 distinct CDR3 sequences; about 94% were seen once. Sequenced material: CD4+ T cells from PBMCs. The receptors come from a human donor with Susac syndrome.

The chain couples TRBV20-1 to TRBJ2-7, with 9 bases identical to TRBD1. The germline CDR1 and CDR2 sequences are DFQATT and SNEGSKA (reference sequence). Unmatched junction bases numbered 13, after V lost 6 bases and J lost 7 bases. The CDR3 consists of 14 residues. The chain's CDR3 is CSATSGTGSLEQYF. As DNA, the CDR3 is TGCAGTGCAACCTCGGGGACAGGGTCTCTTGAGCAGTACTTC.

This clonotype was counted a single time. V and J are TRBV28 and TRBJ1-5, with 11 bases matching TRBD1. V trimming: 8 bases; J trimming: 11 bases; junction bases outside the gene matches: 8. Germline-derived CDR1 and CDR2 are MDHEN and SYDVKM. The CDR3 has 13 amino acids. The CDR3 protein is CASLDRGPSSQHF. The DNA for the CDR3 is TGTGCCAGCTTGGACAGGGGGCCCTCCTCCCAGCATTTT.

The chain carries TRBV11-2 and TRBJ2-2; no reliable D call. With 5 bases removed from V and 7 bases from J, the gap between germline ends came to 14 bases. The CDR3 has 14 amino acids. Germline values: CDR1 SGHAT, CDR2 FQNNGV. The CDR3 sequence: CASSRMPVVGELFF. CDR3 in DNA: TGTGCCAGCAGCCGTATGCCGGTCGTCGGGGAGCTGTTTTTT.

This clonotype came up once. CDR3 sequence (DNA): TGTGCCATCAGTGACCGGGACAGGGGGATGGAGACCCAGTACTTC. The encoded protein is CAISDRDRGMETQYF. J is TRBJ2-5 and V is TRBV10-3, with 11 bases aligning to TRBD1. Germline lookup yields CDR1 ENHRY and CDR2 SYGVKD. The V gene end was trimmed by 3 bases and the J gene end by 5 bases; junction bases not matched to a gene: 5. The CDR3 spans 15 residues.

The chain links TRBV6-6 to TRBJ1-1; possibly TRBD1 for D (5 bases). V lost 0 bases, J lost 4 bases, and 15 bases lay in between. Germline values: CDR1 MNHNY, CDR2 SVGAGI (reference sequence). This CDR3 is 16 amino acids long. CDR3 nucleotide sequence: TGTGCCAGCAGTTACTCTTCCGGGGCAGGGACCACTGAAGCTTTCTTT. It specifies CASSYSSGAGTTEAFF.

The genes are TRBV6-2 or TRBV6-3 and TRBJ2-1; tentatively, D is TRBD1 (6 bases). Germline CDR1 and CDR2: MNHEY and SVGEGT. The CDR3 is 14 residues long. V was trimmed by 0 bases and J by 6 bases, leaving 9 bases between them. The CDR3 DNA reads TGTGCCAGCAGTTACTCTTACAGGGCCAATGAGCAGTTCTTC. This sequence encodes CASSYSYRANEQFF.

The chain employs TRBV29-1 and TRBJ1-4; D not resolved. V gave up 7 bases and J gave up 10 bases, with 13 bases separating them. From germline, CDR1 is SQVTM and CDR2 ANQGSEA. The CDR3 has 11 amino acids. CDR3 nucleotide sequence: TGCAGCGCCGAGAGTCAGTTAAAACTGTTTTTT. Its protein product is CSAESQLKLFF.